This T cell receptor (beta chain) was observed in a study of vaccination and CD4 T cells after COVID-19 (dated 2022 in TCRdb). For the study in its entirety: Convalescent patients had a positive SARS-CoV-2 result on nasal swab PCR, and of these patients, some 10 had mild disease and one had severe disease. Control cultures used a CEFX viral epitope pool as positive control, an HIV-1 Nef peptide pool as negative control, or no peptide. Two doses of either the Pfizer-BioNTech BNT162b2 vaccine (n=8) or the Moderna mRNA-1273 vaccine (n=2) were administered to participants. The convalescent cohort comprised six males and four females, including two Hispanic individuals, seven Caucasians, two Asians and one multiracial person. In around nine COVID-19 convalescent patients and several infection-naive healthy vaccine recipients, the spike-specific CD4+ TCR repertoire before mRNA vaccination was compared with the repertoire after mRNA vaccination. Culture stimuli were overlapping spike peptide pools from SARS-CoV-2 and from the common cold coronaviruses HCoV-NL63, HCoV-OC43 and HCoV-229E. Post-COVID blood samples were collected from convalescent patients a median of roughly 100 days after diagnosis, with a range of about 35 to 170 days. The time from the second vaccine dose to post-vaccine blood sampling had a median of roughly 72 days and ranged from about 14 to 250 days.

Comment on this clonotype: This receptor's antigen is unknown. No much larger clonotype is one base removed from it; base qualities were not supplied.

CDR3 length: 13 amino acids, cysteine to phenylalanine. The entry retains the CDR3 DNA only, 39 bases that are in frame from base 1. At the junction V is shortened by 3 bases and J by 7 bases, with 9 bases in between. Sequences KGHDR (CDR1) and SFDVKD (CDR2) are obtained from the germline V gene. Overall results and qualifications from the work: Of the vaccine-specific clones in convalescent patients, 304 of 307, or nearly all, reacted only to SARS-CoV-2 spike and did not cross-react with common cold coronaviruses. An increase in the median number of SARS-CoV-2-reactive clonotypes from more than 20 after infection to 38 after vaccination was observed, but the change was not found to be significant. Relatively few convalescent patients were included in the study, and early timepoints after natural infection were not analyzed. Among the post-vaccine SARS-CoV-2-reactive clones in convalescent patients, a median about 87% showed up only after vaccination, which suggests vaccine-specific priming.

This specimen's treatment or condition label, interpreted: approximately nine-day PBMC culture with coronavirus spike peptide pools or control peptides (ViraFEST assay). The ViraFEST assay was used in the study, in which antigen-specific T cells were expanded with peptide pools and expanded clonotypes were subsequently identified by TCR sequencing. Positive SARS-CoV-2 PCR tests in the convalescent patients dated from March to December 2020, before Alpha, Beta and Delta variants emerged in the United States. Each well held 2.1 million or so PBMCs cultured in IMDM containing approximately 5.3% human AB serum and about 10 IU/ml IL-2, with 8.5 to 10 ug/ml peptide pools added. Half of the culture medium was replaced with fresh IL-2-containing medium on days 3 and 7. Once the cells had been in culture for about 10 days, the EasySep CD4+ T cell isolation kit was used to isolate CD4+ T cells by negative selection. Ficoll-Paque Plus gradient centrifugation was used to isolate PBMCs from whole blood, and the isolated PBMCs were then either used fresh or cryopreserved at -140C. Triplicate wells were generally used for each culture condition.

The protocol used for the library was PCR. TCR sequencing of DNA from cultured CD4+ T cells used the Oncomine TCR Beta short-read assay at the Johns Hopkins FTIC core. The QIAamp micro DNA kit was used to extract genomic DNA from the cultured CD4+ T cells. The Oncomine TCR Beta libraries from cultured CD4+ T cells were pooled using unique dual indexes and then sequenced on an Illumina iSeq 100. Processing in the source paper ran as follows. Non-productive sequences were removed, and CDR3s not starting with C, not ending with F or W, or shorter than 7 amino acids were discarded. Antigen-specific clonotypes were identified with the MANAFEST web application by comparing peptide-stimulated wells with reference and other culture wells. For a clone to be called positive, the clone needed an FDR below 0.05, an odds ratio above 5, and a productive frequency above 0.1% in at least two of three replicate wells. Cross-reactive clonotypes were defined as significantly expanded in both SARS-CoV-2 spike wells and at least one common cold coronavirus spike condition. Similarity between CDR3 sequences was evaluated in R version 3.6.1 using Levenshtein distances (stringdist) and unrooted phylogenetic trees (ape). TCRdb trimmed the raw reads at Q25, called clones with MiXCR and kept productive beta chains. Every distinct CDR3 protein forms one entry, paired with its most common genes and DNA. The V and J calls follow TCRdb's processing rather than the paper's. This sample comprises fewer than 15,000 distinct CDR3 sequences, approximately 40% of them detected only once. The ten top clones hold 10% of the sample.

This clonotype was obtained from a human donor who had recovered from COVID-19. The V and J segments used are TRBV24-1 and TRBJ2-1, with the D gene not clear enough to name. The sequencing input was CD4+ T cells from blood, cultured in vitro. CDR3 loop: CATSDRLGNEQFF. DNA sequence: TGTGCCACCAGTGATAGATTGGGGAATGAGCAGTTCTTC.